These T cell receptor beta chains were read from a single sample in a study of T cell responses to AZD1222 COVID-19 vaccine. Only in-frame clones appear in the TCRdb table, and some are missing; sequencing was by immunoSEQ multiplex PCR. The sample records 150,000 to 200,000 clones, about 89% being singletons. The sample consisted of peripheral blood, taken 28 days after the second AZD1222 dose. Receptors were obtained from an adult who received the AZD1222 COVID-19 vaccine. Each CDR3 is given with its conserved first and last residue. A D gene is named only where the DNA matches it firmly. Clone size is stated in some rows and not others, as once, few, many or a class when expanded.

j_call clone_size v_call d_call cdr3_aa cdr3_nt
TRBJ2-7 NA TRBV19 NA CASSIGQRPYEQYF TGTGCCAGTAGTATCGGGCAGCGCCCCTACGAGCAGTACTTC
TRBJ1-2 NA TRBV29-1 TRBD1 CSVGVGTGDFAGYTF TGCAGCGTTGGCGTCGGGACAGGGGATTTTGCTGGCTACACCTTC
TRBJ2-3 NA TRBV9 TRBD1 CASSPPGTGGTDTQYF TGTGCCAGCAGCCCCCCCGGGACAGGGGGAACAGATACGCAGTATTTT
TRBJ1-3 NA TRBV7-9 NA CASRESGHSGNTIYF TGTGCCAGCAGAGAATCGGGACACTCTGGAAACACCATATATTTT
TRBJ2-5 NA TRBV12-3/TRBV12-4 NA CASSLGLETQYF TGTGCCAGCAGTTTAGGACTAGAGACCCAGTACTTC
TRBJ1-6 NA TRBV11-2 TRBD1 CASSHTGGLSYNSPLHF TGTGCCAGCAGCCACACAGGGGGCTTGTCCTATAATTCACCCCTCCACTTT
TRBJ2-1 NA TRBV12-5 TRBD1 CASGPGQGAFEQFF TGTGCTAGTGGTCCGGGACAGGGGGCCTTTGAGCAGTTCTTC
TRBJ2-4 NA TRBV24-1 NA CATSDLGAEDIQYF TGTGCCACCAGTGATTTGGGAGCAGAGGACATTCAGTACTTC
TRBJ2-2 NA TRBV5-1 TRBD2 CASSFLLSGGLRNTGELFF TGCGCCAGCAGCTTTTTGCTTTCGGGAGGGCTTAGGAACACCGGGGAGCTGTTTTTT
TRBJ1-2 NA TRBV2 TRBD1 CASSESGQGMRGYTF TGTGCCAGCAGTGAATCGGGACAGGGGATGCGTGGCTACACCTTC
TRBJ1-6 NA TRBV9 TRBD1 CASSLGTGSDNSPLHF TGTGCCAGCAGCCTTGGGACAGGCTCTGATAATTCACCCCTCCACTTT
TRBJ2-5 once TRBV9 NA CASSVGQLDGMETQYF TGTGCCAGCAGCGTAGGTCAATTAGACGGCATGGAGACCCAGTACTTC
TRBJ1-3 NA TRBV29-1 NA CSAASGAGNTIYF TGCAGCGCCGCTTCGGGGGCCGGAAACACCATATATTTT
TRBJ1-2 NA TRBV4-1 NA CASSQERSLGGYTF TGCGCCAGCAGCCAAGAACGGTCACTTGGGGGCTACACCTTC